These 15 T cell receptor beta chains were all obtained from the same sample, sequenced in a study of blood T cells in healthy people across ages. Alongside a J-beta primer mix, a sample-barcoded 5' primer served in a second PCR lasting 7 to 11 cycles. Each CDR3 protein gets one entry after TCRdb re-called the 5' RACE reads with MiXCR. This sample has about 780,000 distinct CDR3 sequences; around 45% occur once, and the top ten carry 15% to 20%. Sequenced input: blood. These receptors were obtained from an elderly man in good health.

The chain combines TRBV20-1 with TRBJ2-5; no reliable D call. V lost 7 bases, J lost 5 bases, and 23 bases lay in between. The CDR3 sequence is 15 residues long. Germline values: CDR1 DFQATT, CDR2 SNEGSKA (reference sequence). The CDR3 sequence: CSVRPPRSAQETQYF. CDR3 DNA sequence: TGCAGTGTTAGGCCCCCGCGCTCTGCCCAGGAGACCCAGTACTTC.

In the case of this clonotype: One end of the junction varies from germline; a read error may be responsible. CDR3: CTSRGGRETQYF. For the CDR3, the DNA is TGTACCAGCAGAGGGGGCCGGGAGACCCAGTACTTC. The rearrangement uses TRBV6-5 and TRBJ2-5, with TRBD1 matching 7 bases. CDR1 MNHEY and CDR2 SVGAGI come from the germline V gene. The CDR3 consists of 12 residues.

The chain couples TRBV15 to TRBJ2-1; D not resolved. The V gene's germline CDR1 is LNHNV and CDR2 YYDKDF (reference sequence). V gave up 0 bases and J gave up 5 bases, with 8 bases separating them. The CDR3 runs to 14 residues. The CDR3 DNA reads as TGTGCCACCAGCAGAGATCGGGCCGACAATGAGCAGTTCTTC. It translates to CATSRDRADNEQFF.

The V and J genes are TRBV7-2 and TRBJ2-1; D may be TRBD2 (6 bases). V lost 2 bases to trimming and J lost 6 bases, with 29 bases between them. Germline V gives CDR1 SGHTA, CDR2 FQGNSA. The CDR3 length is 20 residues. CDR3 sequence (DNA): TGTGCCAGCAGCTTACCCGGGACGGTTTCTCGGGACTCCTTAGGCAATGAGCAGTTCTTC. Protein product: CASSLPGTVSRDSLGNEQFF.

This clonotype was counted between two and nine times. V gene TRBV5-1 combines with J gene TRBJ2-7; D is unclear. Trimming left V 4 bases short and J 0 bases short, with 11 bases between. Germline CDR1 and CDR2: SGHRS and YFSETQ. The CDR3 spans 14 residues. The CDR3 DNA follows: TGCGCCAGCAGCGGAGAATTAAGCTCCTACGAGCAGTACTTC. Its translation: CASSGELSSYEQYF.

The genes are TRBV6-1 and TRBJ2-7; no clear D gene. The CDR3 contains 16 residues. The germline gives CDR1 MNHNS, CDR2 SASEGT. The germline V and J ends were trimmed by 2 bases and 1 base, with 15 bases remaining between them. CDR3 bases: TGTGCCAGCAGTGAATTGGGTGAGACGGTATCCTACGAGCAGTACTTC. It specifies CASSELGETVSYEQYF.

The chain combines TRBV7-2 with TRBJ1-6, with TRBD1 as a possible D gene (5 bases). Trimming cost V 5 bases and J 7 bases, with 12 bases left between them. The CDR3 length is 14 residues. CDR1 is SGHTA and CDR2 is FQGNSA in the germline V gene. CDR3 amino acids: CASSPAGRNSPLHF. The CDR3, as DNA: TGTGCCAGCAGCCCTGCAGGGCGGAATTCACCCCTCCACTTT.

The chain links TRBV29-1 to TRBJ2-1, with TRBD2 identical over 14 bases. The CDR3 sequence is 18 residues long. The germline V gene has CDR1 SQVTM and CDR2 ANQGSEA. V lost 3 bases to trimming and J lost 4 bases; unmatched junction nucleotides: 11. CDR3 loop: CSVDGGTSGSPRYNEQFF. CDR3 coding DNA: TGCAGCGTTGATGGGGGGACTAGCGGGAGCCCCAGGTACAATGAGCAGTTCTTC.

This rearrangement joins TRBV2 to TRBJ2-5; D not certain. With the DNA end fitting TRBJ2-7 better, the J assignment may be wrong. CDR3 length: 12 amino acids. Germline V gene data show CDR1 as SNHLY and CDR2 as FYNNEI. CDR3 sequence (DNA): TGTGCCAGCAGCCTACCTGTGGGCGAGCAGTACTTC. It is translated as CASSLPVGEQYF.

This clonotype was observed many times. V and J are TRBV20-1 and TRBJ2-1, with 8 bases matching TRBD2. Germline V gene lookup returns CDR1 DFQATT and CDR2 SNEGSKA (reference sequence). The CDR3 runs 14 residues. V dropped 2 bases and J dropped 6; count of bases not matched to a gene: 6. The CDR3 sequence is CSARKLAALNEQFF. Here the CDR3 DNA reads TGCAGTGCTAGAAAACTAGCGGCGCTCAATGAGCAGTTCTTC.

This clonotype has just a few counts. J is TRBJ2-1 and V is TRBV4-1; D possibly corresponds to TRBD1 (6 bases). V dropped 1 base and J dropped 7 bases, with 20 bases sitting between them. This CDR3 region has 17 residues. Germline V gene lookup returns CDR1 MGHRA and CDR2 YSYEKL. The CDR3 DNA reads as TGCGCCAGCAGCCAAGGGGTCTTACCGGGACATAGAAATGAGCAGTTCTTC. Protein: CASSQGVLPGHRNEQFF.

The chain recombines TRBV19 with TRBJ2-6; 7 bases line up with TRBD1. The CDR3 runs 17 residues. Trimming removed 7 bases from V and 0 bases from J; junction bases left unmatched: 9. Germline V gives CDR1 LNHDA, CDR2 SQIVND (reference sequence). The CDR3 region is CASTHGTANSGANVLTF. CDR3 coding DNA: TGTGCCAGTACCCACGGGACAGCAAACTCTGGGGCCAACGTCCTGACTTTC.

This clonotype was counted ten times or more. V and J are TRBV5-6 and TRBJ1-1; 7 nucleotides match TRBD1. Losses at the gene ends were 4 bases for V and 7 bases for J; bases not matched to a gene: 7. Germline V lookup: CDR1 SGHDT, CDR2 YYEEEE. This CDR3 is built from 13 residues. The CDR3 nucleotides are TGTGCCAGCAGCCCGACAGGGATGGGTGAAGCTTTCTTT. Amino acids: CASSPTGMGEAFF. The full variable domain, completed using reference TRBV5-6 and TRBJ1-1, is DAGVTQSPTHLIKTRGQQVTLRCSPKSGHDTVSWYQQALGQGPQFIFQYYEEEERQRGNFPDRFSGHQFPNYSSELNVNALLLGDSALYLCASSPTGMGEAFFGQGTRLTVV.

The genes are TRBV7-9 and TRBJ2-6, with TRBD1 identical over 7 bases. Unmatched junction bases numbered 10, after V lost 5 bases and J lost 0 bases. Per germline, CDR1 SEHNR and CDR2 FQNEAQ (reference sequence). This CDR3 has 18 residues. DNA of the CDR3: TGTGCCAGCAGCCTCGGGACAGCTACTTTCTCTGGGGCCAACGTCCTGACTTTC. Amino acid sequence: CASSLGTATFSGANVLTF.

V is TRBV7-2 and J is TRBJ2-7; 10 bases are shared with TRBD2. This CDR3 contains 18 residues. Germline-derived CDR1 and CDR2 are SGHTA and FQGNSA. Losses at the gene ends were 4 bases for V and 4 bases for J; bases not matched to a gene: 16. The CDR3 region is CASSSRLAGESIEYEQYF. CDR3 nucleotides: TGTGCCAGCAGCTCGCGGCTAGCGGGAGAAAGCATAGAATACGAGCAGTACTTC.